These 6 T cell receptor beta chains share one sample of origin, sequenced in a study of identical twins. TCRdb independently ran MiXCR on the 5' RACE reads; one entry per CDR3 protein. The sample yields around 370,000 distinct CDR3 sequences, roughly 10% seen once. The sample taken for sequencing was naive T cells sorted from blood. The origin of the receptors is a woman aged 45-65 years in good health.

The V call is TRBV28, the J call TRBJ1-5; D is unclear. Trimming pared 5 bases from V and 8 bases from J, leaving 16 bases between. The length of the CDR3 is 14 residues. Looked up from germline, CDR1 is MDHEN and CDR2 is SYDVKM. As DNA, the CDR3 is TGTGCCAGCAGTGCCTTGGCTGGCTCGGAGCCCCAGCATTTT. Translation: CASSALAGSEPQHF.

Concerning this clonotype itself: One end of the junction does not line up with germline, which may come from a read error. The chain couples TRBV6-5 to TRBJ1-4, with a weak D call TRBD1 (6 bases). Germline V gives CDR1 MNHEY, CDR2 SVGAGI. The CDR3 contains 18 residues. CDR3: CASSHSQGGGRGDEKLFF. Here the CDR3 DNA reads TGTGCCAGCAGTCACTCACAGGGAGGAGGGCGCGGAGATGAAAAACTGTTTTTT.

This clonotype was seen more than once but under ten times. This chain connects TRBV27 to TRBJ1-2; unclear D gene. The CDR3 spans 14 residues. Trimming cost V 3 bases and J 0 bases, with 8 bases left between them. Germline CDR1 MNHEY, CDR2 SMNVEV (reference sequence). CDR3 sequence (DNA): TGTGCCAGCAGTTTCGGAGCCCCTAACTATGGCTACACCTTC. Amino acid sequence: CASSFGAPNYGYTF.

CDR3 coding DNA: TGTGCCAGCAGCTTCGCCCGGGACAGCTACATGAACACTGAAGCTTTCTTT. The encoded protein is CASSFARDSYMNTEAFF. This chain connects TRBV11-2 to TRBJ1-1; 7 bases align to TRBD1. Trimming removed 3 bases from V and 0 bases from J; junction bases left unmatched: 10. Germline CDR1 reads SGHAT; CDR2 reads FQNNGV. The CDR3 consists of 17 residues.

This clonotype was counted at least ten times. V usage is TRBV4-1 and J usage is TRBJ2-3; perhaps TRBD1 as D (5 bases). The CDR3 runs 15 residues. Trimming pared 2 bases from V and 0 bases from J, leaving 9 bases between. Per the germline V gene, CDR1 is MGHRA and CDR2 is YSYEKL. The CDR3 coding sequence is TGCGCCAGCAGCCAACAAGACAGTAGCACAGATACGCAGTATTTT. Its translation is CASSQQDSSTDTQYF.

This clonotype showed up just a few times. This chain connects TRBV24-1 to TRBJ2-2; D possibly uses TRBD1 or TRBD2 (5 bases each). The CDR3 length is 16 residues. The germline V gene has CDR1 KGHDR and CDR2 SFDVKD. V was clipped by 6 bases and J by 6 bases, with 19 bases between them. CDR3 sequence (DNA): TGTGCCACCAGTACCCTGGGACGCAATGTCCCCGGGGAGCTGTTTTTT. Protein product: CATSTLGRNVPGELFF.